This T cell receptor (beta chain) emerged from a study of blood T cell repertoires in COVID-19. About the research overall: Sites in the United States, Italy and Spain provided acute and convalescent COVID-19 samples. In each case, the material was cDNA or gDNA derived from T cells, B-cell-depleted T cells, or PBMCs.

In the source study's methods: Reference gene primer amplification in the assay estimated nucleated cell counts. Sequenced by immunoSEQ multiplex PCR; TCRdb stores in-frame clones only, minus some. V, J and clone size derive from that table, while D and trimming were established from the DNA sequence. The sample consists of 250,000 to 300,000 clones, roughly 80% of them appearing once. The V gene end was trimmed by 5 bases and the J gene end by 2 bases; junction bases not matched to a gene: 9. Germline lookup yields CDR1 SNHLY and CDR2 FYNNEI. The CDR3 runs to 17 residues. This TCR was recovered from a man aged 55 to 69 with acute or convalescent COVID-19. The sample comprised peripheral blood. The rearrangement joins TRBV2 to TRBJ2-1; 10 nucleotides line up with TRBD1. This CDR3 is CASSSFPGQGTYNEQFF. The CDR3 DNA follows: TGTGCCAGCAGTAGTTTCCCGGGACAGGGGACCTACAATGAGCAGTTCTTC.